These T cell receptor beta chains were read from a single sample in a study of cytomegalovirus exposure and HLA in healthy donors. Produced via immunoSEQ multiplex PCR; TCRdb's table is partial and in-frame only. The sample contains roughly 170,000 clones, roughly 86% of which appear only once. The sample taken for sequencing was PBMCs. These receptor sequences come from a girl aged 10-17 years in good health and CMV-seropositive. CDR3s include the opening cysteine and the closing phenylalanine or tryptophan. The order of the fields is J gene, D gene, V gene, clone size, CDR3 protein, CDR3 DNA. A D gene is named only where the DNA matches it firmly. Some rows mark clone size as missing; the rest say once, few, many or name a class of expanded clone.

TRBJ2-7,-,TRBV6-6,-,CASSYYLGRGLDEQYF,TGTGCCAGCAGTTACTACCTGGGACGGGGGTTGGACGAGCAGTACTTC
TRBJ1-1,TRBD1,TRBV11-3,-,CASSQDRTSSNTEAFF,TGTGCCAGCAGCCAGGACAGGACTTCATCGAACACTGAAGCTTTCTTT
TRBJ1-1,-,TRBV4-1,-,CASSQVGGLPEAFF,TGCGCCAGCAGCCAAGTAGGGGGACTACCTGAAGCTTTCTTT
TRBJ1-2,TRBD1,TRBV11-2,-,CASSPDRGQGYGYTF,TGTGCCAGCAGCCCTGACAGGGGGCAGGGTTATGGCTACACCTTC
TRBJ1-5,-,TRBV7-9,-,CASSLVQSNQPQHF,TGTGCCAGCAGCTTAGTACAGAGCAATCAGCCCCAGCATTTT
TRBJ1-5,TRBD1,TRBV19,-,CASSQRTPGQLNSNQPQHF,TGTGCCAGTAGTCAACGCACTCCGGGACAGTTAAATAGCAATCAGCCCCAGCATTTT
TRBJ1-2,TRBD1,TRBV19,-,CASSPTGMRGYTF,TGTGCCAGTAGTCCGACAGGGATGCGGGGCTACACCTTC
TRBJ2-7,-,TRBV5-5,-,CASSLATGPPYEQYF,TGTGCCAGCAGCTTAGCCACAGGACCTCCCTACGAGCAGTACTTC
TRBJ1-2,-,TRBV27,once,CASSEQAHSGYTF,TGTGCCAGCAGTGAGCAGGCTCACAGCGGCTACACCTTC
TRBJ2-7,-,TRBV27,-,CASGSSYEQYF,TGTGCCAGCGGTTCATCCTACGAGCAGTACTTC
TRBJ1-2,TRBD1,TRBV5-4,-,CASSRRGRDYGYTF,TGTGCCAGCTCCAGAAGGGGGCGGGACTATGGCTACACCTTC
TRBJ2-5,TRBD1,TRBV30,-,CAWISDRGETQYF,TGTGCCTGGATTTCCGACAGGGGTGAGACCCAGTACTTC
TRBJ1-1,-,TRBV7-3,-,CASSLERVSTEAFF,TGTGCCAGCAGCTTAGAGCGGGTCAGCACTGAAGCTTTCTTT
TRBJ1-2,TRBD1,TRBV19,-,CASSIGTGAPNYGYTF,TGTGCCAGTAGTATAGGGACAGGGGCCCCTAACTATGGCTACACCTTC
TRBJ2-7,-,TRBV7-9,few,CASSLIPTEEQYF,TGTGCCAGCAGCTTAATTCCGACTGAAGAGCAGTACTTC
TRBJ1-2,-,TRBV4-1,-,CASSQLGAYYGYTF,TGCGCCAGCAGCCAATTGGGGGCTTACTATGGCTACACCTTC
TRBJ2-3,-,TRBV5-1,few,CASKEGTDTQYF,TGCGCCAGCAAAGAGGGCACAGATACGCAGTATTTT
TRBJ1-3,-,TRBV5-3,-,CARALGAISGNTIYF,TGTGCCAGAGCTCTGGGGGCGATCTCTGGAAACACCATATATTTT
TRBJ1-1,TRBD1,TRBV4-1,-,CASSQDWWDRGRWSTEAFF,TGCGCCAGCAGCCAAGATTGGTGGGACAGGGGGCGTTGGAGCACTGAAGCTTTCTTT
TRBJ2-1,TRBD2,TRBV7-3,-,CASSLLGLATYNEQFF,TGTGCCAGCAGCTTATTGGGACTAGCGACTTACAATGAGCAGTTCTTC
TRBJ1-1,-,TRBV10-3,-,CAIGPGFMNTEAFF,TGTGCCATCGGGCCAGGGTTCATGAACACTGAAGCTTTCTTT
TRBJ2-1,TRBD2,TRBV9,-,CASSVGSAGGSLSYNEQFF,TGTGCCAGCAGCGTAGGTTCTGCGGGGGGTTCCCTCTCCTACAATGAGCAGTTCTTC
TRBJ2-5,TRBD2,TRBV5-4,-,CASSFRTSSYQETQYF,TGTGCCAGCAGCTTTAGGACTAGTTCGTACCAAGAGACCCAGTACTTC
TRBJ1-2,-,TRBV28,-,CASSGAGNYGYTF,TGTGCCAGCAGCGGCGCAGGGAACTATGGCTACACCTTC
TRBJ1-3,-,TRBV19,-,CASTDNQVTGNTIYF,TGTGCCAGTACGGACAACCAAGTTACTGGAAACACCATATATTTT
TRBJ1-1,-,TRBV12-1,-,CASSFAGTGASRAFF,TGTGCCAGCAGCTTCGCCGGGACAGGGGCTTCGCGGGCTTTCTTT
TRBJ2-7,-,TRBV30,-,CAWLGANSYEQYF,TGTGCCTGGTTAGGGGCGAACTCCTACGAGCAGTACTTC
TRBJ1-2,TRBD1,TRBV6-5,-,CASSSDRGGYGYTF,TGTGCCAGCAGTTCGGACAGGGGTGGCTATGGCTACACCTTC
TRBJ2-1,-,TRBV19,-,CASNTKQGYNEQFF,TGTGCCAGTAACACTAAACAGGGCTACAATGAGCAGTTCTTC
TRBJ2-1,TRBD2,TRBV7-6,-,CASSPAGGKYNEQFF,TGTGCCAGCAGCCCAGCGGGGGGGAAATACAATGAGCAGTTCTTC
TRBJ1-6,TRBD1,TRBV5-1,-,CASSWTTGNNNSPLHF,TGCGCCAGCAGCTGGACGACAGGGAATAATAATTCACCCCTCCACTTT
TRBJ1-5,-,TRBV7-9,-,CASSFHNQPQHF,TGTGCCAGCAGCTTTCACAATCAGCCCCAGCATTTT
TRBJ2-7,-,TRBV20-1,-,CSATKSYEQYF,TGCAGTGCCACTAAGTCCTACGAGCAGTACTTC
TRBJ2-4,-,TRBV13,-,CASSLGSFAKNIQYF,TGTGCCAGCAGCTTAGGATCATTCGCCAAAAACATTCAGTACTTC
TRBJ2-3,TRBD2,TRBV7-2,-,CASSFRGGVGGDTQYF,TGTGCCAGCAGCTTCCGCGGGGGGGTGGGAGGAGATACGCAGTATTTT
TRBJ2-2,TRBD1,TRBV18,-,CASSPTLGQGETGELFF,TGTGCCAGCTCACCAACCCTTGGACAGGGCGAGACCGGGGAGCTGTTTTTT
TRBJ2-5,-,TRBV10-1,-,CASSLSGFQETQYF,TGCGCCAGCAGTCTATCAGGGTTCCAAGAGACCCAGTACTTC
TRBJ1-2,TRBD1,TRBV12-5,-,CASGIQGTNRGLRYGYTF,TGTGCTAGTGGTATACAGGGAACCAACAGGGGGCTGAGGTATGGCTACACCTTC
TRBJ1-2,-,TRBV5-4,-,CASSFNFQGGDTYGYTF,TGTGCCAGCAGCTTTAATTTTCAGGGAGGGGATACCTATGGCTACACCTTC
TRBJ2-7,-,TRBV10-3,once,CAISEFKGQISYEQYF,TGTGCCATCAGTGAGTTTAAGGGGCAGATCTCCTACGAGCAGTACTTC